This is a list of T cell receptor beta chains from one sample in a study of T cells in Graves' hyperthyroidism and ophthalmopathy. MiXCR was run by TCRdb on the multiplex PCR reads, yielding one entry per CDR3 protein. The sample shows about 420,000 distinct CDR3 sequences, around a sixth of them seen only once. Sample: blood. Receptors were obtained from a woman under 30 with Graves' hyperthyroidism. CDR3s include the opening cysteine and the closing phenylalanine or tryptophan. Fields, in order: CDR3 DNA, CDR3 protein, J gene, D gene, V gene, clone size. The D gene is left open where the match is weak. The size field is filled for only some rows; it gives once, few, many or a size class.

TGCAGCGTGCCCGGACAGGGCTATGGCTACACCTTC CSVPGQGYGYTF TRBJ1-2 TRBD1 TRBV29-1 many
TGTGCCAGCAGCTTAGGGCCAGGGGGCCAAGAGACCCAGTACTTC CASSLGPGGQETQYF TRBJ2-5 TRBD1 TRBV11-2 many
TGCGCCAGCAGCCAAGGGGGGACAGGCGCCCTTCCTAACTATGGCTACACCTTC CASSQGGTGALPNYGYTF TRBJ1-2 TRBD1 TRBV4-1 .
TGTGCCAGCAGCGGGATAGTGCGGACAGGGGATGGCTACACCTTC CASSGIVRTGDGYTF TRBJ1-2 TRBD1 TRBV3-1 .
TGTGCCAGCAGCCCGAGGAACTCAGGGGGAATAGATACGCAGTATTTT CASSPRNSGGIDTQYF TRBJ2-3 TRBD1 TRBV11-2 many
TGTGCCAGCAGTGGAGAAGGGGAGGTGGAGACCCAGTACTTC CASSGEGEVETQYF TRBJ2-5 . TRBV25-1 .
TGCAGCGCCGGGACAGGGGGCTCTGGGGCCAACGTCCTGACTTTC CSAGTGGSGANVLTF TRBJ2-6 TRBD1 TRBV29-1 .
TGTGCCAGCAGATCCTCCAAGAACACTGAAGCTTTCTTT CASRSSKNTEAFF TRBJ1-1 . TRBV28 many
TGCAGTGCCAAAAAGACGGAGACAGGGATGGACGAGCAGTACTTC CSAKKTETGMDEQYF TRBJ2-7 TRBD1 TRBV20-1 many
TGTGCCAGCAGCCCCAATGTTGTTTCCGAGCAGTACTTC CASSPNVVSEQYF TRBJ2-7 . TRBV7-2 many
TGCAGTCAGATGGGGACAGCCACCGGGGAGCTGTTTTTT CSQMGTATGELFF TRBJ2-2 TRBD1 TRBV20-1 many
TGTGCCACCAGCAGCAAGGCCGGGACAGCTAATGAAAAACTGTTTTTT CATSSKAGTANEKLFF TRBJ1-4 TRBD1 TRBV15 many
TGTGCCAGCAGTCAGGACAGGGTTAAGCCGGGTGGCTACACCTTC CASSQDRVKPGGYTF TRBJ1-2 TRBD1 TRBV12-3/TRBV12-4 .
TGTGCCAGCAGTTCGCGAAGCTCCTACGAGCAGTACTTC CASSSRSSYEQYF TRBJ2-7 . TRBV28 many
TGTGCCAGCAGCTTAACTCATGGCGGGGGTGATCCCTACGAGCAGTACTTC CASSLTHGGGDPYEQYF TRBJ2-7 TRBD2 TRBV7-2 many
TGCGCCAGCAGCACCGGGGGACAGGGGATGACAGATACGCAGTATTTT CASSTGGQGMTDTQYF TRBJ2-3 TRBD1 TRBV5-1 .
TGCAGTGCTAGCATACTAGCGGGGAACAATGAGCAGTTCTTC CSASILAGNNEQFF TRBJ2-1 TRBD2 TRBV20-1 many
TGTGCCAGCAGTTTAGCGGCTAACGGAGCGAAGAGCTCCTACAATGAGCAGTTCTTC CASSLAANGAKSSYNEQFF TRBJ2-1 . TRBV28 .
TGCGCCAGCAGCCTACAGAAGGGGAGGGGATTCACCGTTAACTATGGCTACACCTTC CASSLQKGRGFTVNYGYTF TRBJ1-2 . TRBV5-1 .
TGTGCCAGCAGCCCCGGGTTGCCGAGCACAGATACGCAGTATTTT CASSPGLPSTDTQYF TRBJ2-3 . TRBV28 few
TGTGCCAGATCGACTAGCGGGATCGTCAACGAAGAGACCCAGTACTTC CARSTSGIVNEETQYF TRBJ2-5 TRBD2 TRBV6-8 many
TGCAGTGCTAGGCCCTCGGGCAGGGGAGATGGCTACACCTTC CSARPSGRGDGYTF TRBJ1-2 . TRBV20-1 few
TGTGCCATCGGGTCAAGGGATAGCAATCAGCCCCAGCATTTT CAIGSRDSNQPQHF TRBJ1-5 . TRBV28 .
TGTGCCAGCAGCCAAGGGTCCCCAGGGGATCGTCACTCCTACGAGCAGTACTTC CASSQGSPGDRHSYEQYF TRBJ2-7 . TRBV3-1 few
TGCAGTGCTAGAGGACAAAGGACAGGGCCATATGGAGGATCACCCCTCCACTTT CSARGQRTGPYGGSPLHF TRBJ1-6 TRBD1 TRBV20-1 few
TGCGCCAGCACCCCTTCGCGCAATCAGCCCCAGCATTTT CASTPSRNQPQHF TRBJ1-5 . TRBV10-2 .
TGTGCCAGCAGGCCCTCCTGGGCTAGCGGACCCTACGAGCAGTACTTC CASRPSWASGPYEQYF TRBJ2-7 TRBD2 TRBV28 few
TGTGCCAGCAGCTTGCTAGCGGGGTACACCGGGGAGCTGTTTTTT CASSLLAGYTGELFF TRBJ2-2 TRBD2 TRBV5-5 many
TGCGCCAGCAGCTTGGGCCCGAGGGGTGATACGCAGTATTTT CASSLGPRGDTQYF TRBJ2-3 . TRBV5-1 many
TGCGCCAGCAGCCATAACAGGGATCAGCCCCAGCATTTT CASSHNRDQPQHF TRBJ1-5 . TRBV5-1 many
TGTGCCAGCAGCTTAGTTTGGGGCGACCAGCGGGGCTTTGAGCAGTTCTTC CASSLVWGDQRGFEQFF TRBJ2-1 TRBD2 TRBV7-6 .
TGTGCCAGCAGTAATACAGGGGGCTGGAGCAATCAGCCCCAGCATTTT CASSNTGGWSNQPQHF TRBJ1-5 TRBD1 TRBV6-2/TRBV6-3 many
TGTGCCAGCAGCCGGACAGTTAGCAATCAGCCCCAGCATTTT CASSRTVSNQPQHF TRBJ1-5 . TRBV3-1 many
TGTGCCAGCAGCCGGGAGACAGGGAAGTCTCAAGCTTTCTTT CASSRETGKSQAFF TRBJ1-1 TRBD1 TRBV14 .
TGTGCCAGCAGTCCTGGCTGGAGGAGGGATGAGCAGTTCTTC CASSPGWRRDEQFF TRBJ2-1 . TRBV27 many
TGTGCCAGCTCACCACAAGGGACAGATTCCATCAGGCCCTCCGATGAGCAGTTCTTC CASSPQGTDSIRPSDEQFF TRBJ2-1 TRBD1 TRBV18 few
TGTGCCAGCAATCCCCCAGCGGGAGTGCATGAGCAGTTCTTC CASNPPAGVHEQFF TRBJ2-1 TRBD2 TRBV25-1 .
TGTGCCAGCAGTTCTACCTGGGGTGAAAAACTGTTTTTT CASSSTWGEKLFF TRBJ1-4 . TRBV27 few
TGTGCCAGCGTTGGGCCGAGCATAGGGAGCTCCTACAATGAGCAGTTCTTC CASVGPSIGSSYNEQFF TRBJ2-1 . TRBV2 many
TGTGCCAGCAGTGAAGCAGGCCGGGTGCGAGGCTACACCTTC CASSEAGRVRGYTF TRBJ1-2 . TRBV2 many
TGTGCCAGCAGTTATGGTATAGCGGGGGGGACTTCGCAGTTCTTC CASSYGIAGGTSQFF TRBJ2-1 TRBD2 TRBV6-5 .
TGCAGTGCTAGTAGTACTAGCGGGGACGATACGCAGTATTTT CSASSTSGDDTQYF TRBJ2-3 TRBD2 TRBV20-1 .
TGTGCCAGCAGCCGAGCTCGAGCCGGGACGGTGGCATACAATGAGCAGTTCTTC CASSRARAGTVAYNEQFF TRBJ2-1 . TRBV11-2 .
TGTGCCAGCAGCCAAGTCGTGACGGGGGGAGACACTGAAGCTTTCTTT CASSQVVTGGDTEAFF TRBJ1-1 . TRBV4-2 .
TGTGCCAGCAGTGAACGGGGGGACGGCGCCTTTTGGGCCCTCCACTTT CASSERGDGAFWALHF TRBJ1-6 . TRBV28 many
TGCAGTGCTAGGAGGGGGGAGGGGCAAGCCACAAACATTCAGTACTTC CSARRGEGQATNIQYF TRBJ2-4 . TRBV20-1 many